This TCR beta chain was identified during a study of T cell responses to AZD1222 COVID-19 vaccine. On this clone itself: Its specificity is not known.

V shed 11 bases and J shed 3 bases, with 13 bases lying between them. CDR1 is LNHNV and CDR2 is YYDKDF in the germline V gene (reference sequence). The CDR3 contains 12 residues. Libraries were prepared by immunoSEQ multiplex PCR; TCRdb keeps only in-frame clonotypes and omits some of them. The sample consists of about 94,000 clones, approximately 90% of them appearing once. Study findings and constraints: A mostly white British donor set with more females was recruited, and clonal diversity was possibly underestimated. Vaccine-associated CD4 TCRs ranged over spike, dominating at 160-218 and 743-854.

The receptor was derived from an adult who received the AZD1222 COVID-19 vaccine. The rearrangement links TRBV15 to TRBJ1-1; no clear D. The sample in question was peripheral blood, obtained 28 days after the second AZD1222 dose. CDR3 nucleotides: TGTGCCGCCTCGGGAGGCTACACTGAAGCTTTCTTT. This sequence encodes CAASGGYTEAFF.